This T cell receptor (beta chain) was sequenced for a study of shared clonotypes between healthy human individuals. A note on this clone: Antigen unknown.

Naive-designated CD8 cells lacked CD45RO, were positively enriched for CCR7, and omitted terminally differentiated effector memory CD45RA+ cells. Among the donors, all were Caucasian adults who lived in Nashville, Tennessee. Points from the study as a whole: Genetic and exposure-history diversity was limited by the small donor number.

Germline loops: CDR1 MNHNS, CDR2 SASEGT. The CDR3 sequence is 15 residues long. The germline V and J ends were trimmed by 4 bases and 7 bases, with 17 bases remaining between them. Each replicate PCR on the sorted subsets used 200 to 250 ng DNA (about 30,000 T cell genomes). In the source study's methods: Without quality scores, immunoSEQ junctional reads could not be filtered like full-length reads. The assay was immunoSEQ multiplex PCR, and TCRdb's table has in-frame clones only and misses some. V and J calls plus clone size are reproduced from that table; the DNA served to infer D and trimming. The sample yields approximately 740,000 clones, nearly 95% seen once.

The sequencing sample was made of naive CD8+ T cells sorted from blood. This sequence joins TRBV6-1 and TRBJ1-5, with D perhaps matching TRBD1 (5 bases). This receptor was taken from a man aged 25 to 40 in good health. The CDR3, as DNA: TGTGCCAGCAGTGTCTTCTCCCGGGGGGTCCAGCCCCAGCATTTT. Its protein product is CASSVFSRGVQPQHF.